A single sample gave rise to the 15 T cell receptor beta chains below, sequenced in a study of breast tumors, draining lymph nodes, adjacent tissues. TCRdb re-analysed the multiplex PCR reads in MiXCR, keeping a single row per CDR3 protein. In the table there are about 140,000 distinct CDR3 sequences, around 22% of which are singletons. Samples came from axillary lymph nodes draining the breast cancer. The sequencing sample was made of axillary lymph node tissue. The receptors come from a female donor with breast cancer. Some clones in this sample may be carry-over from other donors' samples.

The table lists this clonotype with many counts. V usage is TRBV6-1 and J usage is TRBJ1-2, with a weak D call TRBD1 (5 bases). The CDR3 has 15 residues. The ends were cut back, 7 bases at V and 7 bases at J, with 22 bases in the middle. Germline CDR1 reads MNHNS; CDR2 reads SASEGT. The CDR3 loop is CASTPQGQGGGGYTF. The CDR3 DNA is TGTGCCAGCACCCCCCAAGGGCAGGGAGGAGGTGGCTACACCTTC.

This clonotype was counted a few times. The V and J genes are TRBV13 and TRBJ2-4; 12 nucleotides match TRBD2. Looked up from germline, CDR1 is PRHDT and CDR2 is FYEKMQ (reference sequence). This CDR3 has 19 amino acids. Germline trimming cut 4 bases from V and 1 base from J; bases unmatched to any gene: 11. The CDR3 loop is CASSSRTSGAGAAKNIQYF. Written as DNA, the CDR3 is TGTGCCAGCAGCTCGAGGACTAGCGGGGCCGGGGCGGCCAAAAACATTCAGTACTTC.

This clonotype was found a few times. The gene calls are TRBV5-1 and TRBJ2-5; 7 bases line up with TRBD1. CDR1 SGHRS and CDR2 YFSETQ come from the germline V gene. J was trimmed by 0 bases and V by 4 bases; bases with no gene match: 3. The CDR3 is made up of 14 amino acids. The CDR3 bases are TGCGCCAGCAGCATGGGACAGAACCAAGAGACCCAGTACTTC. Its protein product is CASSMGQNQETQYF.

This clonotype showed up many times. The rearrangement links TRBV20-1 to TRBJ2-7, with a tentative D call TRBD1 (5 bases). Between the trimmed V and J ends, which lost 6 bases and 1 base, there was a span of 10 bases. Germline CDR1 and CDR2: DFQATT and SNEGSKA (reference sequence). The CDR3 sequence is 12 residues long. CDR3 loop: CSARGASYEQYF. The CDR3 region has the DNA TGCAGTGCAAGGGGCGCTTCCTACGAGCAGTACTTC.

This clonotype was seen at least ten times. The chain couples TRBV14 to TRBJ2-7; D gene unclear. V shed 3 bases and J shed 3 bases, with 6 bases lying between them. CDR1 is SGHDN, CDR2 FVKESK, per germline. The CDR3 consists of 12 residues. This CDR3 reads CASSHDHYEQYF. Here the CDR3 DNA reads TGTGCCAGCAGCCACGACCACTACGAGCAGTACTTC.

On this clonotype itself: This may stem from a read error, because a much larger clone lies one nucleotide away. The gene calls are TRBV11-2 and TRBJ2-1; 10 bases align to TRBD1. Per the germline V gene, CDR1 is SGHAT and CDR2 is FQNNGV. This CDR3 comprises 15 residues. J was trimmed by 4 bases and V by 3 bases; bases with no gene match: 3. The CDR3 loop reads CASSFDRGRYNEQFF. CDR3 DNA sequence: TGTGCCAGCAGCTTTGACAGGGGGCGATACAATGAGCAGTTCTTC.

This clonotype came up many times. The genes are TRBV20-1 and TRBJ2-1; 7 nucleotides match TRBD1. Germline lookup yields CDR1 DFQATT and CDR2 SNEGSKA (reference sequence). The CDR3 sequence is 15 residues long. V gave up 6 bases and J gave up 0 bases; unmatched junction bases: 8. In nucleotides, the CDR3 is TGCAGTGCAGAAGGGACAGCGAGCTCCTACAATGAGCAGTTCTTC. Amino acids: CSAEGTASSYNEQFF.

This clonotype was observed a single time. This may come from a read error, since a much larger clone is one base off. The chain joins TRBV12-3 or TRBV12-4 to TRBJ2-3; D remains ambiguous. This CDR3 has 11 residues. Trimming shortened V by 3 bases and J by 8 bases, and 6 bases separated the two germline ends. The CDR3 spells CASSFSGTQYF. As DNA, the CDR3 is TGTGCCAGCAGTTTCTCGGGTACGCAGTATTTT.

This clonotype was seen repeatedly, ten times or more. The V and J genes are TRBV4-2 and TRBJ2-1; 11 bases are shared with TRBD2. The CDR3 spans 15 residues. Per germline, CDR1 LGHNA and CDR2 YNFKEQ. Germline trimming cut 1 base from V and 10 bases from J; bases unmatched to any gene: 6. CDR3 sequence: CASSQGVLAGVEQFF. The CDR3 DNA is TGTGCCAGCAGCCAAGGGGTACTAGCGGGAGTCGAGCAGTTCTTC.

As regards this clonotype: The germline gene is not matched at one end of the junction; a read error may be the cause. CDR3 region: CACSSYRGLGTGELFF. In DNA, the CDR3 is TGTGCCTGCAGTTCATACAGGGGGCTGGGCACCGGGGAGCTGTTTTTT. The rearrangement joins TRBV27 to TRBJ2-2, with 9 bases identical to TRBD1. Per germline, CDR1 MNHEY and CDR2 SMNVEV (reference sequence). The CDR3 runs to 16 residues.

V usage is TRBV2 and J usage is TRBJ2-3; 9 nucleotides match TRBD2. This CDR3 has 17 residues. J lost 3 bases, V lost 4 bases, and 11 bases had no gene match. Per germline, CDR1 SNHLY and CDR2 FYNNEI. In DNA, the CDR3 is TGTGCCAGCAGTGGGCCTAGCGGGAAAGGTGATACAGATACGCAGTATTTT. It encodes CASSGPSGKGDTDTQYF.

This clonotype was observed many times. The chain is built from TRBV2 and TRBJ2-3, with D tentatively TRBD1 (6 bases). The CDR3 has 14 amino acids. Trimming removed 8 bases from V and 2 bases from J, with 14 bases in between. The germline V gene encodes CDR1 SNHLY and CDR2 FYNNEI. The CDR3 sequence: CASLLQGFTDTQYF. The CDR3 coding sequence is TGTGCCAGCCTCCTTCAGGGGTTCACAGATACGCAGTATTTT.

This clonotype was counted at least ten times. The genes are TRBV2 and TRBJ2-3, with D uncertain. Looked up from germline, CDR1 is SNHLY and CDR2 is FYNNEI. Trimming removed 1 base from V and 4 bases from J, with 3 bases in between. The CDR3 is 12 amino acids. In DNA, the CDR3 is TGTGCCAGCAGTGAAGGTCCAGATACGCAGTATTTT. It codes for CASSEGPDTQYF.

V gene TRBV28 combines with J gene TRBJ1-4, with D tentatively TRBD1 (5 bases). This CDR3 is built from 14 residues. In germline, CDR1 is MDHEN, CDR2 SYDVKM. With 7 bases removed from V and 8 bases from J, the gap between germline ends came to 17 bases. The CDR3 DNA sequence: TGTGCCAGCATCCAACCCGGGGACGGCGAAAAACTGTTTTTT. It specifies CASIQPGDGEKLFF.

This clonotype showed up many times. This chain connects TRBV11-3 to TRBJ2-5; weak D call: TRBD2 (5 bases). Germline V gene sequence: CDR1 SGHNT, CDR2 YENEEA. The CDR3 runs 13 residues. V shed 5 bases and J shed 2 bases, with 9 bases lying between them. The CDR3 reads CASSEGPQETQYF. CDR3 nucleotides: TGTGCCAGCAGCGAGGGCCCACAAGAGACCCAGTACTTC.